A selection of T cell receptor beta chains follows, all from one sample in a study of cytomegalovirus exposure and HLA in healthy donors. Clones were sequenced by immunoSEQ multiplex PCR, and TCRdb holds only the in-frame ones, with some missing. Here the sample spans about 180,000 clones, 75% to 85% being singletons. Sequences were obtained from PBMCs. These receptors originate from a man aged 18 to 35 in good health and CMV-seronegative. The CDR3 runs from the conserved cysteine through the conserved F or W. D genes are given only for firm matches. Size is omitted from some rows. Given values are once, few, many or a class for expanded clones.

d_call j_call v_call clone_size cdr3_aa cdr3_nt
NA TRBJ1-5 TRBV6-5 few CASSYSTNQPQHF TGTGCCAGCAGTTACTCGACTAATCAGCCCCAGCATTTT
NA TRBJ2-7 TRBV21-1 NA CASSTRQGYEQYF TGTGCCAGCAGCACGAGACAGGGGTACGAGCAGTACTTC
NA TRBJ2-7 TRBV11-3 NA CASSPVMRDEQYF TGTGCCAGCAGCCCCGTGATGCGTGACGAGCAGTACTTC
TRBD1 TRBJ2-7 TRBV5-1 few CASMVSWDRGIYEQYF TGCGCCAGCATGGTGTCATGGGACAGGGGCATCTACGAGCAGTACTTC
NA TRBJ2-2 TRBV15 NA CATSRVMFRELFF TGTGCCACCAGCAGAGTAATGTTTCGGGAGCTGTTTTTT
NA TRBJ1-6 TRBV7-2 NA CASSYGGGGNSPLHF TGTGCCAGCAGTTACGGTGGGGGCGGTAATTCACCCCTCCACTTT
NA TRBJ2-6 TRBV28 once CASSFTGMAGANVLTF TGTGCCAGCAGTTTTACGGGGATGGCTGGGGCCAACGTCCTGACTTTC
TRBD2 TRBJ2-7 TRBV4-3 NA CASSHGLAGIGEQYF TGCGCCAGCAGCCACGGACTAGCGGGGATTGGCGAGCAGTACTTC
NA TRBJ1-1 TRBV30 NA CAWSVWQFNTEAFF TGTGCCTGGAGTGTATGGCAGTTTAACACTGAAGCTTTCTTT
NA TRBJ1-3 TRBV6-6 NA CASRDHTGNTIYF TGTGCCAGCCGGGATCACACCGGAAACACCATATATTTT
NA TRBJ1-4 TRBV2 NA CASSTWGGNGEKLFF TGTGCCAGCAGTACTTGGGGGGGGAATGGGGAAAAACTGTTTTTT
TRBD1 TRBJ1-1 TRBV19 NA CASSPRDRGLRNTEAFF TGTGCCAGTAGCCCCCGGGACAGAGGCCTTCGGAACACTGAAGCTTTCTTT
TRBD1 TRBJ2-6 TRBV7-3 NA CASSSKGATSAARAGANVLTF TGTGCCAGCAGCTCAAAGGGGGCGACCTCCGCGGCTAGGGCTGGGGCCAACGTCCTGACTTTC
NA TRBJ2-7 TRBV25-1 once CASSVWAEQYF TGTGCCAGCAGTGTCTGGGCCGAGCAGTACTTC
TRBD2 TRBJ2-3 TRBV5-1 NA CASSWEGLDTQYF TGCGCCAGCAGCTGGGAGGGGTTGGATACGCAGTATTTT
TRBD2 TRBJ2-3 TRBV6-5 NA CASSSNRGADTQYF TGTGCCAGCAGTTCGAACCGGGGGGCAGATACGCAGTATTTT
NA TRBJ2-1 TRBV2 NA CASKNRDLNEQFF TGTGCCAGCAAGAACAGGGATTTGAATGAGCAGTTCTTC
TRBD1 TRBJ1-2 TRBV19 once CASSKGQSYGYTF TGTGCCAGTAGTAAGGGACAGAGCTATGGCTACACCTTC
NA TRBJ2-3 TRBV11-3 once CASSLRSGGTDTQYF TGTGCCAGCAGCTTACGGTCAGGGGGCACAGATACGCAGTATTTT
TRBD1 TRBJ2-7 TRBV7-6 NA CASSWGQGPSYEQYF TGTGCCAGCAGCTGGGGACAGGGGCCTTCCTACGAGCAGTACTTC
NA TRBJ2-7 TRBV5-3 NA CARSLPGKERDNEQYF TGTGCCAGAAGCTTGCCCGGGAAGGAGCGGGACAACGAGCAGTACTTC
TRBD2 TRBJ2-5 TRBV5-1 NA CASSLVPLRLAGPGETQYF TGCGCCAGCAGCTTGGTCCCATTAAGACTAGCGGGGCCCGGTGAGACCCAGTACTTC
TRBD1 TRBJ2-7 TRBV25-1 NA CASSEYRGSLPNEQYF TGTGCCAGCAGTGAATACAGGGGGTCCCTTCCTAACGAGCAGTACTTC
TRBD1 TRBJ1-1 TRBV11-3 NA CASSSGQGVRGAFF TGTGCCAGCAGTTCGGGACAGGGTGTTCGCGGAGCTTTCTTT
TRBD2 TRBJ2-5 TRBV30 NA CAWSAGLAGGPRETQYF TGTGCCTGGAGTGCCGGACTAGCGGGAGGGCCAAGAGAGACCCAGTACTTC
NA TRBJ1-1 TRBV6-6 few CAGKEGNTEAFF TGTGCCGGAAAAGAGGGGAACACTGAAGCTTTCTTT
TRBD2 TRBJ2-2 TRBV7-9 NA CASKLTGGSTGELFF TGTGCCAGCAAATTAACGGGGGGGAGCACCGGGGAGCTGTTTTTT
NA TRBJ1-2 TRBV5-4 once CASSGGGGFDYGYTF TGTGCCAGCAGCGGGGGTGGAGGGTTCGACTATGGCTACACCTTC
NA TRBJ2-3 TRBV30 NA CAWGPMEGTDTQYF TGTGCCTGGGGCCCGATGGAGGGCACAGATACGCAGTATTTT
NA TRBJ1-2 TRBV6-5 NA CASSRNRQSRCGYTF TGTGCCAGCAGTCGAAACCGACAGTCTCGGTGCGGCTACACCTTC
TRBD1 TRBJ1-1 TRBV27 NA CASSPQGADTEAFF TGTGCCAGCAGCCCACAGGGGGCGGACACTGAAGCTTTCTTT
TRBD1 TRBJ2-1 TRBV2 NA CASRDRDRSYNEQFF TGTGCCAGCAGGGACCGGGACAGGTCCTACAATGAGCAGTTCTTC
NA TRBJ2-2 TRBV5-4 NA CASSLQGRTGELFF TGTGCCAGCAGCTTGCAGGGTCGGACCGGGGAGCTGTTTTTT
NA TRBJ1-5 TRBV5-5 NA CASRPTGTQNQPQHF TGTGCCAGCAGACCAACAGGGACACAAAATCAGCCCCAGCATTTT
TRBD2 TRBJ2-3 TRBV7-2 NA CASSFTASGGSGTDTQYF TGTGCCAGCAGCTTTACGGCTAGCGGGGGCTCTGGGACAGATACGCAGTATTTT
TRBD2 TRBJ2-1 TRBV5-8 NA CASSPAGTSGNEQFF TGTGCCAGCAGCCCTGCTGGGACTAGCGGCAATGAGCAGTTCTTC
NA TRBJ2-7 TRBV29-1 few CSVGVYEQYF TGCAGCGTTGGAGTTTACGAGCAGTACTTC
NA TRBJ2-2 TRBV2 NA CASSERLANELFF TGTGCCAGCAGTGAAAGGCTAGCTAACGAGCTGTTTTTT
TRBD1 TRBJ1-1 TRBV18 NA CASSPQLAGQGRTEAFF TGTGCCAGCTCACCCCAACTCGCTGGACAGGGGAGGACTGAAGCTTTCTTT
TRBD2 TRBJ2-5 TRBV7-8 NA CASSSLAGQETQYF TGTGCCAGCAGCTCGCTAGCGGGTCAAGAGACCCAGTACTTC
NA TRBJ1-5 TRBV6-7 NA CASSFGQLRNQPQHF TGTGCCAGCAGTTTCGGACAGCTCCGAAATCAGCCCCAGCATTTT
TRBD1 TRBJ2-7 TRBV6-6 NA CACVGTGGYEQYF TGTGCCTGCGTCGGGACAGGGGGATACGAGCAGTACTTC
NA TRBJ1-5 TRBV6-6 once CASSYGQYNQPQHF TGTGCCAGCAGTTACGGTCAGTACAATCAGCCCCAGCATTTT
NA TRBJ2-5 TRBV29-1 NA CSGGGRETQYF TGCAGCGGAGGCGGGCGGGAGACCCAGTACTTC
TRBD2 TRBJ2-1 TRBV11-2 NA CASSLVAGAGGEQFF TGTGCCAGCAGCTTAGTAGCGGGCGCCGGGGGTGAGCAGTTCTTC
TRBD2 TRBJ2-7 TRBV7-2 NA CASSSYKVGLAGAREQYF TGTGCCAGCAGCTCCTACAAGGTTGGACTAGCGGGAGCTAGGGAGCAGTACTTC
TRBD2 TRBJ2-7 TRBV7-2 NA CASSLQWGGVYEQYF TGTGCCAGCAGCTTACAATGGGGGGGGGTTTACGAGCAGTACTTC
NA TRBJ1-2 TRBV19 NA CASSIGGARLNYGYTF TGTGCCAGTAGTATTGGTGGGGCGCGGCTGAACTATGGCTACACCTTC
NA TRBJ2-7 TRBV25-1 NA CASSGLSGTSSYEQYF TGTGCCAGCAGTGGATTATCCGGGACAAGCTCCTACGAGCAGTACTTC
TRBD1 TRBJ1-6 TRBV6-5 NA CASSSGTGDSPLHF TGTGCCAGCAGTAGCGGGACAGGGGATTCACCCCTCCACTTT
TRBD1 TRBJ1-6 TRBV6-5 NA CASNHRGGSPLHF TGTGCCAGCAACCACAGGGGAGGTTCACCCCTCCACTTT